What follows are 21 T cell receptor beta chains derived from one specimen sequenced in a study of blood T cell repertoires in COVID-19. Assay used: immunoSEQ multiplex PCR; TCRdb lists only in-frame clones, some missing. The table has 140,000 to 150,000 clones, around 80% seen once; the top ten hold around 17%. Sequencing input: peripheral blood. The receptors originated from a man between 45 and 60 years old with acute or convalescent COVID-19.

This clone was detected only a few times. The chain links TRBV19 to TRBJ1-1, with unresolved D. V was clipped by 1 base and J by 3 bases, with 6 bases between them. Germline CDR1 and CDR2: LNHDA and SQIVND (reference sequence). This CDR3 comprises 13 residues. The CDR3 region has the DNA TGTGCCAGTAGTATAGTCCCTGACACTGAAGCTTTCTTT. This gives the protein CASSIVPDTEAFF.

This clone is medium-sized within its sample. J is TRBJ2-1 and V is TRBV3-1 (or the pseudogene TRBV3-2); possible D gene TRBD2, 7 bases. Trimming left V 6 bases short and J 4 bases short, with 16 bases between. Germline CDR1 and CDR2: LGHDT and YNNKEL (reference sequence). The CDR3 runs 15 residues. Written as DNA, the CDR3 is TGTGCCAGCAGATCACCCGGGGGGCTTTACAATGAGCAGTTCTTC. As protein: CASRSPGGLYNEQFF.

The chain is built from TRBV4-1 and TRBJ2-2; D possibly corresponds to TRBD2 (5 bases). The length of the CDR3 is 16 residues. V lost 2 bases to trimming and J lost 0 bases, with 10 bases between them. Per the germline V gene, CDR1 is MGHRA and CDR2 is YSYEKL. CDR3 amino acids: CASSQLVTTNTGELFF. DNA for the CDR3: TGCGCCAGCAGCCAATTGGTGACTACGAACACCGGGGAGCTGTTTTTT.

The J gene is TRBJ2-5, the V gene TRBV20-1; tentatively, D is TRBD1 (5 bases). Between the trimmed V and J ends, which lost 5 bases and 10 bases, there was a span of 14 bases. CDR3 size: 11 residues. The germline V gene encodes CDR1 DFQATT and CDR2 SNEGSKA (reference sequence). The CDR3 DNA reads as TGCAGTGCTCCCCACGCCAGGGACCAGTACTTC. The encoded protein is CSAPHARDQYF.

The CDR3 region is CASSVEEQGATYEQYF. The DNA for the CDR3 is TGTGCCAGCAGCGTCGAAGAACAGGGGGCAACCTACGAGCAGTACTTC. The genes are TRBV9 and TRBJ2-7; TRBD1 matches at 9 bases. The V gene end was trimmed by 2 bases and the J gene end by 2 bases; junction bases not matched to a gene: 8. Germline-derived CDR1 and CDR2 are SGDLS and YYNGEE. The CDR3 spans 16 residues.

This clone was observed a single time. The V gene is TRBV19, the J gene TRBJ2-4, with 7 bases that match TRBD1. Trimming removed 0 bases from V and 6 bases from J; junction bases left unmatched: 11. The germline gives CDR1 LNHDA, CDR2 SQIVND (reference sequence). The CDR3 spans 17 residues. The CDR3 DNA sequence: TGTGCCAGTAGTATAGATCTATTAGGGCAGGGGGTAAACATTCAGTACTTC. This translates into CASSIDLLGQGVNIQYF.

The chain has TRBV12-3 or TRBV12-4 and TRBJ1-1; 7 bases are shared with TRBD1. This CDR3 region has 13 residues. With V trimmed by 7 bases and J by 3 bases, 5 bases remained unmatched. Here the CDR3 DNA reads TGTGCCAGCACATACACAGGGGACACTGAAGCTTTCTTT. This gives the protein CASTYTGDTEAFF.

The CDR3 is CASRQPGQASNYGYTF. The DNA of the CDR3 is TGTGCCAGCCGCCAACCCGGACAGGCCTCTAACTATGGCTACACCTTC. The J gene is TRBJ1-2, the V gene TRBV11-2; 7 nucleotides agree with TRBD1. The V and J ends lost 8 bases and 0 bases, in that order; junction bases with no gene match: 12. This CDR3 has 16 amino acids. Germline lookup yields CDR1 SGHAT and CDR2 FQNNGV.

This clone was seen only a few times. The CDR3 spells CASSLSSGGTDTQYF. The DNA of the CDR3 is TGCGCCAGCAGCTTGAGTAGCGGGGGAACAGATACGCAGTATTTT. The rearrangement joins TRBV5-1 to TRBJ2-3; 9 bases line up with TRBD2. Germline loops: CDR1 SGHRS, CDR2 YFSETQ. This CDR3 region has 15 residues. V trimming: 1 base; J trimming: 3 bases; junction bases outside the gene matches: 3. The whole variable domain, remainder taken from reference TRBV5-1 and TRBJ2-3, is KAGVTQTPRYLIKTRGQQVTLSCSPISGHRSVSWYQQTPGQGLQFLFEYFSETQRNKGNFPGRFSGRQFSNSRSEMNVSTLELGDSALYLCASSLSSGGTDTQYFGPGTRLTVL.

The genes are TRBV7-9 and TRBJ1-1, with a weak D call TRBD1 (6 bases). V was pared by 1 base and J by 4 bases, with 7 bases between. CDR3 length: 13 amino acids. In germline, CDR1 is SEHNR, CDR2 FQNEAQ (reference sequence). CDR3 nucleotides: TGTGCCAGCAGCTTAGAACAGGGCACTGAAGCTTTCTTT. Amino acid sequence: CASSLEQGTEAFF.

The chain uses TRBV6-5 and TRBJ1-2; no clear D. Germline V gene sequence: CDR1 MNHEY, CDR2 SVGAGI. The V gene lost 2 bases and the J gene lost 4 bases, with 5 bases spanning the gap. CDR3 length equals 12 residues. CDR3 bases: TGTGCCAGCAGTTACCGGGGCTATGGCTACACCTTC. As protein: CASSYRGYGYTF.

This clone was detected only once. The rearrangement links TRBV21-1 to TRBJ2-7; the DNA was not used to check the table's D call, TRBD1. TRBV21-1 is classified as a pseudogene. The CDR3 runs 17 residues. CDR3 bases: TGTGCCAGCAGCAAAAAGTGGGACAGGGGTCCTAACAACGAGCAGTACGTC. Residues: CASSKKWDRGPNNEQYV.

The chain has TRBV19 and TRBJ2-1; the match to TRBD2 covers 14 bases. The germline gives CDR1 LNHDA, CDR2 SQIVND (reference sequence). The CDR3 totals 15 residues. Germline trimming cut 3 bases from V and 9 bases from J; bases unmatched to any gene: 4. CDR3 region: CASSIGTSGGGEQFF. The DNA for the CDR3 is TGTGCCAGTAGTATTGGGACTAGCGGGGGCGGTGAGCAGTTCTTC.

This clone was seen only once. The chain combines TRBV15 with TRBJ1-2; D is uncertain. CDR1 and CDR2 from the germline V gene are LNHNV and YYDKDF (reference sequence). Trimming took 0 bases from V and 0 from J, leaving 14 bases between them. This CDR3 contains 17 residues. CDR3 nucleotide sequence: TGTGCCACCAGCAGAGACGGAGTGCCGGGTACTAACTATGGCTACACCTTC. It yields the protein CATSRDGVPGTNYGYTF.

The rearrangement uses TRBV6-5 and TRBJ2-3, with D tentatively TRBD1 (6 bases). Deletions cut 6 bases from V and 8 bases from J, with 21 bases between. Looked up from germline, CDR1 is MNHEY and CDR2 is SVGAGI. This CDR3 comprises 15 residues. The CDR3: CASSAGQSFLSTQYF. CDR3 in DNA: TGTGCCAGCAGCGCTGGACAGTCATTTCTTAGTACGCAGTATTTT.

The J gene is TRBJ1-2, the V gene TRBV6-6; tentatively, D is TRBD1 (6 bases). Germline V gene sequence: CDR1 MNHNY, CDR2 SVGAGI (reference sequence). The CDR3 runs 14 residues. Between the trimmed V and J ends, which lost 5 bases and 5 bases, there was a span of 15 bases. DNA of the CDR3: TGTGCCAGCAGTACCCCGGGACAAGGGTATGGCTACACCTTC. Its protein is CASSTPGQGYGYTF.

Comments on this clone: The same CDR3 arises from other DNA sequences in this sample as well. V gene TRBV6-5 combines with J gene TRBJ1-5, with 9 bases aligning to TRBD1. CDR3 length: 14 amino acids. J lost 2 bases, V lost 6 bases, and 2 bases had no gene match. Looked up from germline, CDR1 is MNHEY and CDR2 is SVGAGI. The chain's CDR3 is CASRGQGGNQPQHF. In DNA, the CDR3 is TGTGCCAGCAGGGGACAGGGAGGCAATCAGCCCCAGCATTTT.

The genes are TRBV21-1 and TRBJ1-5; the table calls TRBD1, which could not be checked here. TRBV21-1 is reported as a pseudogene. The CDR3 is made up of 13 amino acids. This chain's CDR3 is CARFDRGNQPQHF. The CDR3 coding sequence is TGTGCCAGATTTGACAGGGGGAATCAGCCCCAGCATTTT.

The V call is TRBV6-5, the J call TRBJ2-1; no definite D call. The CDR3 sequence is 12 residues long. CDR1 is MNHEY and CDR2 is SVGAGI in the germline V gene. The germline V and J ends were trimmed by 6 bases and 4 bases, with 7 bases remaining between them. The CDR3 protein is CASSPQYNEQFF. The CDR3 coding sequence is TGTGCCAGCAGCCCACAGTACAATGAGCAGTTCTTC.

The V gene is TRBV29-1, the J gene TRBJ2-3, with 8 bases aligning to TRBD2. The V gene end was trimmed by 3 bases and the J gene end by 5 bases; junction bases not matched to a gene: 4. The CDR3 loop spans 13 amino acids. Germline loops: CDR1 SQVTM, CDR2 ANQGSEA. CDR3 protein: CSVDVAGQDTQYF. CDR3 in DNA: TGCAGCGTTGATGTAGCGGGGCAAGATACGCAGTATTTT.

The chain recombines TRBV20-1 with TRBJ2-1; tentative D call: TRBD1 (6 bases). The CDR3 is 11 residues long. CDR1 is DFQATT, CDR2 SNEGSKA, per germline (reference sequence). Deletions cut 3 bases from V and 8 bases from J, with 8 bases between. Here the CDR3 DNA reads TGCAGTGCTAGGGCAGGGGATGAGCAGTTCTTC. This translates into CSARAGDEQFF.